Sequencing of this T cell receptor delta chain was carried out in a study of gammadelta T cells in human blood. Study observations and caveats: Microbial exposure reportedly appeared to drive polyclonal expansion of innate gamma-delta T cells right after birth.

This clone is large in the sample. Antigen: not known. TCRdb re-called the RT-PCR reads with CATT. Altogether 1,200 or so delta-chain clones are present, roughly 9.7% being singletons, with the ten largest covering under 9.5%. Deletions cut 3 bases from V and 1 base from J, with 12 bases between. Germline values: CDR1 TSWWSYY, CDR2 QGS. The CDR3 sequence is 15 residues long. The rearrangement links TRDV1 to TRDJ1, with D uncertain. The TCR originated in a human donor. The sample taken for sequencing was non-Vgamma9Vdelta2 gamma-delta T cells from infant blood. The CDR3: CALGDLSLPTDKLIF. The CDR3 DNA sequence: TGTGCTCTTGGGGACCTTTCCCTCCCCACCGATAAACTCATCTTT.